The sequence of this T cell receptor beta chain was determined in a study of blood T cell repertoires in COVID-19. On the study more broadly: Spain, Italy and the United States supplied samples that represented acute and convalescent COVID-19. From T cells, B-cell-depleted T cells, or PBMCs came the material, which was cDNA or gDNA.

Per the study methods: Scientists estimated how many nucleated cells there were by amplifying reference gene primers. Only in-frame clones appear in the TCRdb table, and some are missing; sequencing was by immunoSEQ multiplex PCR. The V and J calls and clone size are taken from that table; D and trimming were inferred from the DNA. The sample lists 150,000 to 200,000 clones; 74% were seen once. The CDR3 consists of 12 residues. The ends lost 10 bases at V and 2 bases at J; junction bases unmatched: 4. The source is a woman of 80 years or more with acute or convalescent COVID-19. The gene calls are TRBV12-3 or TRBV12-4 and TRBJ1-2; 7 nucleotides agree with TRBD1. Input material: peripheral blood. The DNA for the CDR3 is TGTGCCATATCGACAGGGAACTATGGCTACACCTTC. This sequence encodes CAISTGNYGYTF.